The clone carrying this TCR beta chain was seen at least ten times. Its antigen remains unknown. The CDR3 is cut off 3 residues early in the read; its end comes from the germline J gene. Heparinized whole blood, roughly 5 to 8 ml, came from each donor. This specimen belongs to a study of T cell clonality in common variable immunodeficiency. Overall study findings and caveats: What drives increased CVID clonality needs T cell subpopulation sequencing. Patient heterogeneity in the CVID cohort limited correlations between repertoire features and clinical complications. Compared with healthy controls, CVID subjects showed increased TCRbeta clonality, mostly in about a third.

The table came from immunoSEQ multiplex PCR; TCRdb's copy has only in-frame clones and leaves some out. Recorded here are 40,000 to 45,000 clones, none singletons. From germline, CDR1 is SGHNT and CDR2 YYREEE (reference sequence). J was trimmed by 0 bases and V by 3 bases; bases with no gene match: 5. CDR3 length: 15 residues. The chain couples TRBV5-4 to TRBJ1-2; 7 bases are shared with TRBD1. What was sequenced was peripheral blood mononuclear cells. The sequence was collected from a person aged 18-69 years in good health. The CDR3 sequence is CASSSRDRANYGYTF. The CDR3 bases that were read are TGTGCCAGCAGCTCGCGGGACAGAGCTAACTATGGC.